Listed below are T cell receptor beta chains from one sample, sequenced in a study of sequential checkpoint blockade in melanoma. Clones were read by immunoSEQ multiplex PCR, and TCRdb kept only the in-frame ones, dropping some. Here the sample spans 25,000 to 35,000 clones, roughly 89% being singletons. The sample was CD8+ T cells sorted from blood (inferred from file names), taken from a patient given nivolumab and ipilimumab in sequence. These receptors were collected from a human donor with melanoma. Both conserved end residues are part of each CDR3. The D gene is left open where the match is weak. Not every row has a clone size; where given, it reads once, few, many or a size class.

J gene	clone size	V gene	D gene	CDR3 protein	CDR3 DNA
TRBJ1-2	-	TRBV28	-	CASSDSDSYGYTF	TGTGCCAGCAGTGACTCGGACAGCTATGGCTACACCTTC
TRBJ2-5	-	TRBV28	-	CASRISSAQYF	TGTGCCAGCAGGATCTCGTCGGCCCAGTACTTC
TRBJ2-3	-	TRBV27	TRBD2	CASSLALGLAGGRGTQYF	TGTGCCAGCAGTCTTGCCCTGGGGTTAGCGGGAGGACGCGGTACGCAGTATTTT
TRBJ2-1	-	TRBV5-1	-	CASSLAVNEQFF	TGCGCCAGCAGCTTGGCAGTCAATGAGCAGTTCTTC
TRBJ2-1	-	TRBV6-5	TRBD2	CASSYTGLPSHEQFF	TGTGCCAGCAGTTACACGGGACTACCCTCCCATGAGCAGTTCTTC
TRBJ2-1	-	TRBV13	TRBD1	CASSGQGSNEQFF	TGTGCCAGCAGCGGACAGGGATCAAATGAGCAGTTCTTC
TRBJ2-7	-	TRBV5-1	-	CASSFERPTAYEQYF	TGCGCCAGCAGCTTTGAGAGGCCAACGGCCTACGAGCAGTACTTC
TRBJ2-7	-	TRBV6-5	-	CASSFGRGEQYF	TGTGCCAGCAGTTTCGGCCGGGGCGAGCAGTACTTC
TRBJ2-1	-	TRBV30	TRBD2	CAWSWLAGAGNEQFF	TGTGCCTGGAGTTGGCTAGCGGGGGCCGGGAATGAGCAGTTCTTC
TRBJ1-2	-	TRBV4-2	-	CASSHEENFISNYGYTF	TGTGCCAGCAGCCACGAGGAGAATTTTATCTCTAACTATGGCTACACCTTC
TRBJ2-4	once	TRBV27	-	CASSLMGDNKNIQYF	TGTGCCAGCAGTTTAATGGGGGACAACAAAAACATTCAGTACTTC
TRBJ2-7	once	TRBV7-8	-	CASSSGATYEQYF	TGTGCCAGCAGCTCTGGTGCGACCTACGAGCAGTACTTC
TRBJ2-1	-	TRBV27	TRBD2	CASTGLAGYNEQFF	TGTGCCAGCACCGGACTAGCGGGTTACAATGAGCAGTTCTTC
TRBJ2-2	-	TRBV6-6	TRBD2	CASNPSGGATGELFF	TGTGCCAGCAACCCTAGCGGGGGGGCCACCGGGGAGCTGTTTTTT
TRBJ2-5	-	TRBV30	-	CAWSGLRETQYF	TGTGCCTGGAGTGGCCTTCGGGAGACCCAGTACTTC
TRBJ2-7	-	TRBV27	-	CASSFASVGHEQYF	TGTGCCAGCAGTTTTGCCAGCGTGGGTCACGAGCAGTACTTC
TRBJ2-6	-	TRBV6-5	TRBD2	CASSLAGGSGANVLTF	TGTGCCAGCAGTTTAGCGGGGGGCTCTGGGGCCAACGTCCTGACTTTC
TRBJ2-1	-	TRBV28	TRBD2	CASSSGTSGYNEQFF	TGTGCCAGCAGTTCCGGGACTAGCGGCTACAATGAGCAGTTCTTC
TRBJ2-7	-	TRBV29-1	TRBD1	CSVEANRGAEQYF	TGCAGCGTTGAAGCCAACAGGGGGGCCGAGCAGTACTTC
TRBJ1-2	-	TRBV19	TRBD1	CASSNLRDRGFTYGYTF	TGTGCCAGTAGTAATCTTCGTGACAGGGGATTTACCTATGGCTACACCTTC
TRBJ2-2	-	TRBV4-3	TRBD1	CASSQVTGTGKTGELFF	TGCGCCAGCAGCCAGGTTACCGGGACAGGGAAGACCGGGGAGCTGTTTTTT
TRBJ2-3	-	TRBV27	-	CASSLQVTDTQYF	TGTGCCAGCAGTTTACAGGTCACAGATACGCAGTATTTT
TRBJ2-5	-	TRBV4-2	TRBD2	CASSQGHRPDPGLAGQETQYF	TGTGCCAGCAGCCAAGGCCACCGCCCCGATCCGGGACTAGCGGGACAAGAGACCCAGTACTTC
TRBJ2-3	-	TRBV9	TRBD2	CASSVGGGTAQYF	TGTGCCAGCAGCGTAGGGGGGGGTACCGCGCAGTATTTT
TRBJ1-1	once	TRBV5-4	-	CASSLGGRRKMNTEAFF	TGTGCCAGCAGCCTCGGGGGACGCAGGAAAATGAACACTGAAGCTTTCTTT
TRBJ1-6	-	TRBV5-6	TRBD1	CASSLASGGQRHF	TGTGCCAGCAGCTTGGCTTCTGGGGGACAGAGGCACTTT
TRBJ1-4	-	TRBV15	-	CATSGVVGSLNEKLFF	TGTGCCACCAGCGGGGTTGTTGGGAGCCTTAATGAAAAACTGTTTTTT
TRBJ2-2	-	TRBV19	-	CASSIPQAEYNTGELFF	TGTGCCAGTAGTATACCCCAAGCGGAATATAACACCGGGGAGCTGTTTTTC
TRBJ2-7	-	TRBV9	-	CASSVGAGEQYF	TGTGCCAGCAGCGTAGGGGCCGGCGAGCAGTACTTC
TRBJ1-5	-	TRBV30	-	CAWSGGQSSQPQHF	TGTGCCTGGAGTGGTGGACAGTCTAGTCAGCCCCAGCATTTT
TRBJ2-7	-	TRBV27	-	CASRYGGEQYF	TGTGCCAGCAGATACGGCGGGGAGCAGTACTTC
TRBJ2-3	-	TRBV6-5	TRBD1	CASSKGQTDTQYF	TGTGCCAGCAGTAAGGGACAGACAGATACGCAGTATTTT
TRBJ2-5	-	TRBV10-3	TRBD2	CAISEAHSGGGPSRETQYF	TGTGCCATCAGTGAGGCACATTCCGGGGGAGGGCCCTCCCGGGAGACCCAGTACTTC
TRBJ2-7	-	TRBV27	-	CASSLLGEQYF	TGTGCCAGCAGTCTACTTGGCGAGCAGTACTTC
TRBJ2-5	-	TRBV11-2	TRBD1	CASSFPKGARLQDQETQYF	TGTGCCAGCAGCTTCCCCAAGGGGGCAAGACTGCAGGACCAAGAGACCCAGTACTTC
TRBJ2-3	once	TRBV27	TRBD2	CASSLTSGSTDTQYF	TGTGCCAGCAGTTTGACTAGCGGGAGCACAGATACGCAGTATTTT
TRBJ1-1	-	TRBV6-6	-	CASSYVGVNTEAFF	TGTGCCAGCAGTTACGTGGGAGTGAACACTGAAGCTTTCTTT
TRBJ2-1	-	TRBV4-1	-	CASSQVRAEQFF	TGCGCCAGCAGCCAAGTGCGGGCTGAGCAGTTCTTC
TRBJ2-2	-	TRBV28	-	CASSSQGNPGELFF	TGTGCCAGCAGTTCCCAGGGGAATCCCGGGGAGCTGTTTTTT